This T cell receptor (beta chain) originates from a study of blood T cell repertoires in COVID-19. Overall study: T cells, B-cell-depleted T cells, or PBMCs provided the cDNA or gDNA that served as material.

Participants were placed into cohorts based on the clinical history they reported. Each recovered donor of Cohort 3 presented with two negative PCRs, clearance, or symptom resolution. In the original workflow: Amplification with reference gene primers provided the estimates of nucleated cell counts. The assay was immunoSEQ multiplex PCR, and TCRdb's table has in-frame clones only and misses some. V and J calls and clone size are copied from that table; D and trimming were computed from the DNA. There are 270,000 or so clones in the sample; 84% occur only once, and roughly 3.2% lies in the top ten. This CDR3 region has 14 residues. With 6 bases clipped from V and 3 bases from J, the junction kept 3 bases outside the gene matches. Germline V gene lookup returns CDR1 LGHDT and CDR2 YNNKEL (reference sequence).

The sequence was collected from a middle-aged man who had recovered from COVID-19. The chain employs TRBV3-1 (or the pseudogene TRBV3-2) and TRBJ1-4, with 8 bases lining up with TRBD1. The sequenced material came from PBMCs or T cells enriched from blood (not recorded which). The CDR3 sequence is CASRQTGANEKLFF. The CDR3 DNA is TGTGCCAGCAGACAGACAGGGGCTAATGAAAAACTGTTTTTT.